This T cell receptor beta chain emerged from a study of cytomegalovirus exposure and HLA in healthy donors. Note on this clone: The antigen is unknown.

CDR3 length: 20 residues. V lost 6 bases and J 6 bases, leaving 33 bases between the germline ends. The germline V gene encodes CDR1 SNHLY and CDR2 FYNNEI. The PCR employed 60 Vbeta primers together with 13 Jbeta primers. Only in-frame clones appear in the TCRdb table, and some are missing; sequencing was by immunoSEQ multiplex PCR. This table holds about 160,000 clones, approximately 76% found once. Findings of the study overall: Reportedly, diagnosis of cytomegalovirus status by the classifier showed high specificity and sensitivity.

Sequencing used PBMCs. The chain couples TRBV2 to TRBJ2-1, with D perhaps matching TRBD2 (10 bases). This receptor was obtained from a man in his 60s in good health and CMV-seronegative. In nucleotides, the CDR3 is TGTGCCAGCAGAACTCCATTGACAGGGGGGGAGCGGGGGGGGATCAATGAGCAGTTCTTC. Protein sequence: CASRTPLTGGERGGINEQFF.